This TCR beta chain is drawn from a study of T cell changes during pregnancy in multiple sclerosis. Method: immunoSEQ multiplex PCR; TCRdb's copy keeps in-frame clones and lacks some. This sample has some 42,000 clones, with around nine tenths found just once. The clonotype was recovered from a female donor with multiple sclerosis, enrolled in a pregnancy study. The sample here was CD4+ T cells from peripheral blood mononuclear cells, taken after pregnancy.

CDR3 residues: CASTLIGTATDTQYF. The DNA of the CDR3 is TGTGCCAGCACCCTCATTGGGACAGCCACAGATACGCAGTATTTT. V gene TRBV9 combines with J gene TRBJ2-3; 7 nucleotides agree with TRBD1. The CDR3 runs to 15 residues. Germline CDR1 SGDLS, CDR2 YYNGEE. The V gene end was trimmed by 6 bases and the J gene end by 2 bases; junction bases not matched to a gene: 9. Full variable domain (rest looked up from reference TRBV9 and TRBJ2-3): DSGVTQTPKHLITATGQRVTLRCSPRSGDLSVYWYQQSLDQGLQFLIQYYNGEERAKGNILERFSAQQFPDLHSELNLSSLELGDSALYFCASTLIGTATDTQYFGPGTRLTVL.